The rows below give T cell receptor beta chains drawn from one sample of a study of CD8 T cells in ankylosing spondylitis. One entry per CDR3 protein, called by TCRdb with MiXCR from the 5' RACE reads. The profile shows approximately 150,000 distinct CDR3 sequences, around a third of them singletons. The sequenced sample consisted of synovial fluid, either unsorted or a sorted T cell fraction (not recorded which). These TCRs come from a male donor with ankylosing spondylitis. Both conserved end residues are part of each CDR3. The order of the fields is J gene, clone size, CDR3 length, V gene, CDR3 protein. Only some rows state a clone size, as once, few, many or a class for expanded clones.

>TRBJ1-1|-|14|TRBV4-1
CASSQVDRGLEAFF
>TRBJ1-4|few|16|TRBV6-1
CASSEEVTGIGEKLFF
>TRBJ2-1|-|16|TRBV7-3
CASSLSGLAGGRPQFF
>TRBJ2-1|few|16|TRBV7-8
CASSLEGGSTYNEQFF
>TRBJ2-2|-|18|TRBV12-3/TRBV12-4
CASTPSLGVAARTGELFF
>TRBJ1-1|-|13|TRBV29-1
CSVELLGDTEAFF
>TRBJ2-7|-|15|TRBV7-9
CASSPSAGTTYEQYF
>TRBJ2-1|few|17|TRBV5-6
CASSLGLAGFSYNEQFF
>TRBJ1-6|-|15|TRBV12-3/TRBV12-4
CASSRQPGANSPLHF
>TRBJ2-1|many|15|TRBV2
CASSGGGTGRNEQFF
>TRBJ1-1|-|13|TRBV3-1
CASSQFRPPEAFF
>TRBJ2-2|-|13|TRBV11-2
CASSLDRPGELFF
>TRBJ2-3|-|12|TRBV28
CASSQPRDTQYF
>TRBJ2-7|-|15|TRBV2
CASAQREGLSYEQYF
>TRBJ1-1|many|13|TRBV5-1
CASSLYRDLEAFF
>TRBJ1-2|many|15|TRBV5-1
CASSQGQATIYGYTF
>TRBJ2-3|few|14|TRBV28
CASEPGQGTDTQYF
>TRBJ2-3|-|14|TRBV7-8
CASSRGSSTDTQYF
>TRBJ1-4|-|14|TRBV10-2
CASSPGQLAGKLFF
>TRBJ1-4|few|15|TRBV28
CASSFYGTGNEKLFF
>TRBJ1-1|few|17|TRBV6-2/TRBV6-3
CASSYAAITGGKTEAFF
>TRBJ2-2|-|14|TRBV24-1
CATKGGQGPGELFF
>TRBJ1-1|-|15|TRBV6-2/TRBV6-3
CASRPLLTRNTEAFF
>TRBJ1-1|many|15|TRBV6-5
CASSYDPRGRTEAFF
>TRBJ2-2|-|14|TRBV5-1
CASTDGRATGELFF
>TRBJ2-7|-|15|TRBV27
CASSFWGGRGYEQYF
>TRBJ1-5|-|14|TRBV6-1
CASSVFRGVQPQHF
>TRBJ2-7|many|14|TRBV5-1
CASSSLTGSYEQYF
>TRBJ2-1|-|16|TRBV20-1
CSATRLAGVQRNEQFF
>TRBJ2-2|-|15|TRBV28
CASREAGMDTGELFF
>TRBJ2-5|many|13|TRBV5-1
CASTGAFMETQYF
>TRBJ1-1|few|10|TRBV19
CASFPTEAFF
>TRBJ1-1|few|13|TRBV4-2
CASSQDTGEEAFF
>TRBJ1-1|-|14|TRBV6-4
CASSDSPEAPEAFF
>TRBJ2-1|-|13|TRBV15
CATSGNQGVEQFF
>TRBJ2-5|-|13|TRBV2
CASSDAGVETQYF
>TRBJ1-2|-|11|TRBV12-3/TRBV12-4
CASSRRGSYTF
>TRBJ2-1|-|11|TRBV11-3
CAGKTYNEQFF
>TRBJ2-3|few|14|TRBV6-2/TRBV6-3
CASSLTSGTDTQYF
>TRBJ1-3|few|13|TRBV20-1
CSARGASGNTIYF
>TRBJ1-6|-|16|TRBV28
CASSPSGQAQNSPLHF
>TRBJ2-1|few|12|TRBV20-1
CSAPPNRDEQFF
>TRBJ2-1|-|16|TRBV25-1
CASSPPGLAGDNEQFF
>TRBJ2-7|few|14|TRBV19
CASSMGTHRNEQYF
>TRBJ2-3|-|15|TRBV5-5
CASSRPGTGTDTQYF
>TRBJ2-3|-|17|TRBV6-2/TRBV6-3
CASSYSSVSGRPNTQYF
>TRBJ2-5|few|18|TRBV27
CASSTRLAGGPVQETQYF
>TRBJ2-7|few|16|TRBV5-1
CASSLGGTSLSYEQYF
>TRBJ2-2|-|16|TRBV9
CASSVVPGGETGELFF
>TRBJ2-5|-|13|TRBV5-1
CASSTTGTETQYF
>TRBJ2-1|-|15|TRBV12-3/TRBV12-4
CASSFWTASYNEQFF
>TRBJ2-3|-|15|TRBV6-1
CASSVRGGGGDTQYF
>TRBJ2-5|-|17|TRBV11-2
CASSFLQAGANRQTQYF
>TRBJ2-1|once|13|TRBV29-1
CSVGGGFYNEQFF
>TRBJ1-1|-|13|TRBV6-1
CASSLRLNTEAFF
>TRBJ2-7|many|13|TRBV7-2
CASSLEGNYEQYF
>TRBJ2-1|many|15|TRBV7-9
CASSLGGGAANEQFF